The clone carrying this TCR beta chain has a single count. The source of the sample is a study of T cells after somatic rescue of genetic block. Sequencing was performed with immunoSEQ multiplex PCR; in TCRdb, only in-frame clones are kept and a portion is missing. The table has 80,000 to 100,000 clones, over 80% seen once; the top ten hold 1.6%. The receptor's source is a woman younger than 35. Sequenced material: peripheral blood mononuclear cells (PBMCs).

The CDR3, as DNA: TGCGCCAGCAGCCAATGGAGGGGTGTGAATGAGCAGTTCTTC. This encodes CASSQWRGVNEQFF. V gene TRBV4-1 combines with J gene TRBJ2-1, with D possibly matching TRBD2 (6 bases). V was pared by 2 bases and J by 7 bases, with 12 bases between. Germline CDR1 MGHRA, CDR2 YSYEKL. This CDR3 contains 14 residues.